The T cell receptor (beta chain) described here comes from a study of cytomegalovirus exposure and HLA in healthy donors listed by TCRdb under 2017. Background on the whole study: According to a later analysis, the 120 validation repertoires were produced on the same platform as the 666 repertoires of the first cohort. The study was designed to test whether signatures of past pathogen exposure could be identified by cataloging public T cell receptors. The study combined high-throughput TCR immunosequencing, statistical association of individual TCRs with disease status, and machine learning to predict cytomegalovirus infection status. Along with the roughly 700-subject first cohort, a separate validation cohort of over a hundred different subjects was used.

As regards this clone: Its antigen target is currently unknown. One base away there is no much larger clone; base qualities are not given.

Study-wide findings and limitations: Most TCR sequences were seen in very few donors, while some public TCRs were found in many individuals. In vitro tests confirmed that a few of the cytomegalovirus-associated TCR beta chains recognize cytomegalovirus antigens. The authors suggested that the approach could potentially be extended to other disease states and immunological phenotypes. The study gave a list of 150 to 200 TCR beta chains associated with cytomegalovirus. Subsequent analysis determined that TCRs grouped into clusters in the first cohort also showed a tendency toward co-occurrence across the 90 to 150 validation repertoires, and approximately 94% of cluster scores exceeded 0. In both the original and validation cohorts, the classifier was reported to diagnose cytomegalovirus status with high specificity and sensitivity. A later analysis had no HLA typing for the validation cohort, so co-occurrence there was scored across all 110 or so repertoires.

Libraries came from the immunoSEQ multiplex PCR assay. In the source study's methods: A statistical classification framework was built to diagnose cytomegalovirus status from the catalog of TCR beta chain sequences. Held by TCRdb, this immuneACCESS table contains in-frame sequences only and omits some clones. Under half of the omission traces to an unresolved V gene where checked; the cause of the rest is unknown. V, J and clone size reflect that table, while D and trimming were determined from the DNA. For this sample there are about 66,000 clones; around 97% appear just once. About 1.6% of the sample rests with the top ten. Donors formed part of the validation cohort, which comprised over a hundred subjects and was distinct from the first cohort of 690 or so subjects. The TCR sequence derives from a woman aged 18-35 years in good health and CMV-seropositive. The specimen sequenced was PBMCs.

The CDR3 reads CASIDGGASGINEQFF. In nucleotide form, the sequence is TGTGCCAGCATTGACGGGGGGGCTAGCGGCATCAATGAGCAGTTCTTC. This chain joins TRBV28 to TRBJ2-1; the junction holds 8 bases that match TRBD2. From the germline V gene, CDR1 is MDHEN and CDR2 is SYDVKM. Taken from cysteine to phenylalanine, the CDR3 has 16 residues. Of all the DNA, just the CDR3 is kept, 48 bases in frame from base 1. V trim: 7 bases; J trim: 6 bases; unmatched bases: 14.